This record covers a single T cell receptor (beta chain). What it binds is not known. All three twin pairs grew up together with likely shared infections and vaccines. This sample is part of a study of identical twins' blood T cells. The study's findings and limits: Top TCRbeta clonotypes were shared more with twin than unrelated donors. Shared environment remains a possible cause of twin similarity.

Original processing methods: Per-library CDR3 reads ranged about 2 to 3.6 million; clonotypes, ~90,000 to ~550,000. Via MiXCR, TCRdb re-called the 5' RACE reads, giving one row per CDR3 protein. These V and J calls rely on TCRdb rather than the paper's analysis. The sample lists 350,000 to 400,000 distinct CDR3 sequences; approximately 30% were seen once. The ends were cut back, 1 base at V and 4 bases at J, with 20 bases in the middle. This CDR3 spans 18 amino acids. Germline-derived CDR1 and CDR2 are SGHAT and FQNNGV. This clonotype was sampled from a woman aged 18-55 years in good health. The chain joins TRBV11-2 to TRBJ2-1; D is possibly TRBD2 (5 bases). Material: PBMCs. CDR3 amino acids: CASSLAGYSLAGYNEQFF. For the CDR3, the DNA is TGTGCCAGCAGCTTAGCGGGTTATAGTCTAGCCGGTTACAATGAGCAGTTCTTC.